One sample yielded the 7 T cell receptor beta chains listed below, sequenced in a study of T cells in Graves' hyperthyroidism and ophthalmopathy. Amplified TCR beta CDR3 regions derived from RNA transcripts. HTBI primers were employed in a first-round RT-PCR of the TCR CDR3. Each CDR3 protein gets one entry after TCRdb re-called the multiplex PCR reads with MiXCR. Seen here are approximately 690,000 distinct CDR3 sequences, around 13% observed once, and the top ten hold approximately 12%. The sample consisted of blood. The receptors stem from a woman aged 45 to 65 with Graves' ophthalmopathy.

This clonotype showed up many times. The chain combines TRBV7-9 with TRBJ2-5, with 9 nucleotides matching TRBD1. Unmatched junction bases numbered 10, after V lost 1 base and J lost 4 bases. Germline V lookup: CDR1 SEHNR, CDR2 FQNEAQ (reference sequence). This CDR3 comprises 17 residues. In DNA form, the CDR3 reads TGTGCCAGCAGCTTAGGGGGCGTGGGACAGGGAAGAGAGACCCAGTACTTC. Encoded protein: CASSLGGVGQGRETQYF.

The sample holds a few counts of this clonotype. This sequence joins TRBV19 and TRBJ2-1; 7 nucleotides match TRBD2. Germline V gene data show CDR1 as LNHDA and CDR2 as SQIVND (reference sequence). The CDR3 has 20 amino acids. After removal of 1 base from V and 6 bases from J, the junction contained 21 bases not matched to a gene. The CDR3 bases are TGTGCCAGTAGTATAGCCGGGTCCCTCCTAGCGGCAAAAGGAATCAATGAGCAGTTCTTC. Its translation: CASSIAGSLLAAKGINEQFF. Complete variable domain (other parts from reference TRBV19 and TRBJ2-1): DGGITQSPKYLFRKEGQNVTLSCEQNLNHDAMYWYRQDPGQGLRLIYYSQIVNDFQKGDIAEGYSVSREKKESFPLTVTSAQKNPTAFYLCASSIAGSLLAAKGINEQFFGPGTRLTVL.

This chain connects TRBV20-1 to TRBJ2-2; D is undetermined. CDR1 is DFQATT and CDR2 is SNEGSKA in the germline V gene (reference sequence). The ends were cut back, 4 bases at V and 2 bases at J, with 8 bases in the middle. The CDR3 is 13 amino acids. CDR3 region: CSAMIPNTGELFF. CDR3 coding DNA: TGCAGTGCTATGATTCCCAACACCGGGGAGCTGTTTTTT.

This clonotype was seen only a few times. This rearrangement joins TRBV4-1 to TRBJ2-7; TRBD1 matches 7 bases. Germline-derived CDR1 and CDR2 are MGHRA and YSYEKL. The CDR3 is 17 residues long. V shed 0 bases, J shed 2 bases, and the junction held 10 bases outside the gene matches. CDR3 residues: CASSQDGVDRAPYEQYF. As DNA, the CDR3 is TGCGCCAGCAGCCAAGATGGGGTTGACAGGGCCCCCTACGAGCAGTACTTC.

This clonotype was picked up many times. The rearrangement joins TRBV7-2 to TRBJ2-1, with a weak D call TRBD1 (7 bases). Germline V gene sequence: CDR1 SGHTA, CDR2 FQGNSA. This CDR3 comprises 16 residues. V was shortened by 3 bases and J by 5 bases, with 17 bases between the two germline ends. DNA of the CDR3: TGTGCCAGCAGCTTTTTCGGGAGACAGGGTGACAATGAGCAGTTCTTC. Translating it yields CASSFFGRQGDNEQFF.

This clonotype was recorded a few times. The chain joins TRBV28 to TRBJ1-2, with a weak D call TRBD1 (5 bases). V lost 3 bases, J lost 5 bases, and 10 bases lay in between. The CDR3 runs 13 residues. Germline V gives CDR1 MDHEN, CDR2 SYDVKM. DNA of the CDR3: TGTGCCAGCAGTTTTCCGGAGGGGTATGGCTACACCTTC. Protein product: CASSFPEGYGYTF.

V gene TRBV20-1 combines with J gene TRBJ1-2; D is undetermined. V was pared by 0 bases and J by 4 bases, with 9 bases between. CDR3 length: 13 residues. Germline CDR1 reads DFQATT; CDR2 reads SNEGSKA (reference sequence). Written as DNA, the CDR3 is TGCAGTGCTAGAGAGGGCTTCGTCTATGGCTACACCTTC. This translates into CSAREGFVYGYTF.